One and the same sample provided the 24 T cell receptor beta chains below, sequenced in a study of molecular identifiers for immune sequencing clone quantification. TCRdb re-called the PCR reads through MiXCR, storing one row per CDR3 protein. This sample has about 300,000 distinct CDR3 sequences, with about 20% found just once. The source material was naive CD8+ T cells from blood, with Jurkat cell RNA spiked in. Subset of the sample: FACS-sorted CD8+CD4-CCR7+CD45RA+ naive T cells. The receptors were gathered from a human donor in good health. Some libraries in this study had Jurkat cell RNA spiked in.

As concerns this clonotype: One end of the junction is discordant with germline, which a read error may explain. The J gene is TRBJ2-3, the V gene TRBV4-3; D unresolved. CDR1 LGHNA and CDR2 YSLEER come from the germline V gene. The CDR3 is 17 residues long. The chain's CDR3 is CASSQDFVPAAADAQYF. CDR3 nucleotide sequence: TGCGCCAGCAGCCAAGATTTTGTTCCTGCGGCAGCAGATGCGCAGTATTTT.

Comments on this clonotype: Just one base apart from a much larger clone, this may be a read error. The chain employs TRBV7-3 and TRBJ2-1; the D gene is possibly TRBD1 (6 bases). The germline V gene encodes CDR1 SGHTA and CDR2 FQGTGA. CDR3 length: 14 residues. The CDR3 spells CASSLTGIENEQIF. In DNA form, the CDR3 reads TGTGCCAGCAGCCTCACAGGGATAGAGAATGAGCAGATCTTC.

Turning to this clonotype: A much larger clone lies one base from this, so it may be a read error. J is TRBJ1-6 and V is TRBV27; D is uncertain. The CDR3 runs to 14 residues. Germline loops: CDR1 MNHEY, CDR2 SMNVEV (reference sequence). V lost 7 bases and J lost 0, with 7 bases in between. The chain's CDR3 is CASTRISYNSPLHF. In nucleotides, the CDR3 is TGTGCCAGCACGCGGATCTCCTATAATTCACCCCTCCACTTT.

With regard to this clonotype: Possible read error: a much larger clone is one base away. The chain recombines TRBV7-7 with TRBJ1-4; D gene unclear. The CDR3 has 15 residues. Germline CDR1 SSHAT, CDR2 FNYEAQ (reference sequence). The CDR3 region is CASSPSRNLNEKPFF. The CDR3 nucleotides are TGTGCTAGCAGCCCCAGCCGAAATCTAAATGAAAAACCGTTTTTT.

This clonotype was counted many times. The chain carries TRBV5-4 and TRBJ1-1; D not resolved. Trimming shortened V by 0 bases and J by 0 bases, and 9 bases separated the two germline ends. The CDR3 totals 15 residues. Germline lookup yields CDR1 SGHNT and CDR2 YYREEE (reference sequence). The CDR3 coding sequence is TGTGCCAGCAGCTTGGGACCCTATATGAACACTGAAGCTTTCTTT. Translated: CASSLGPYMNTEAFF.

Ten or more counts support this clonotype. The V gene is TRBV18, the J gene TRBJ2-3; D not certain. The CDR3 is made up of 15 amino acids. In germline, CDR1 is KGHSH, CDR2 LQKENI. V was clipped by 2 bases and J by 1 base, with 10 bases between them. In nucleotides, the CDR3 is TGTGCCAGCTCACCAGGGGATCCCGGCACAGATACGCAGTATTTT. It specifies CASSPGDPGTDTQYF.

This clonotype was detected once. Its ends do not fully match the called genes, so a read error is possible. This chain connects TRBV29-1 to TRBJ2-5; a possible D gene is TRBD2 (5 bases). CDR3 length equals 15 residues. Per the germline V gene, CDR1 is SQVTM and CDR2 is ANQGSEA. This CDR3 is CSVDNWELKGKTHYF. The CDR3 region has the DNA TGCAGCGTTGATAATTGGGAGTTAAAGGGAAAGACCCATTACTTC.

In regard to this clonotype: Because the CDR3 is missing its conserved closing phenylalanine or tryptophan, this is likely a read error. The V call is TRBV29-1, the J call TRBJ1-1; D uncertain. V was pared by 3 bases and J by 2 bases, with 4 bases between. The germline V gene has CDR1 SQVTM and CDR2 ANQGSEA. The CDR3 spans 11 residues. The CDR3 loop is CSVEVNTEAFS. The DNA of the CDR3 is TGCAGCGTTGAGGTAAACACTGAAGCTTTCTCT.

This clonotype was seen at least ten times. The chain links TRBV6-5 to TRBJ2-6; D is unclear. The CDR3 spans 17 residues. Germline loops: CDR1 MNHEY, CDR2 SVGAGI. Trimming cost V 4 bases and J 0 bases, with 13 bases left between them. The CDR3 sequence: CASSLRAPVSGANVLTF. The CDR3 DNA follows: TGTGCCAGCAGTTTAAGGGCACCCGTCTCTGGGGCCAACGTCCTGACTTTC.

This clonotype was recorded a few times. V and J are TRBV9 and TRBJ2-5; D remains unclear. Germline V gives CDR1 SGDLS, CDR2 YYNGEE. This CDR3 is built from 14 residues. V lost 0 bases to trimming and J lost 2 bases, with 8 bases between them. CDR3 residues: CASSVGTQQETQYF. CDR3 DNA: TGTGCCAGCAGCGTAGGGACGCAGCAAGAGACCCAGTACTTC. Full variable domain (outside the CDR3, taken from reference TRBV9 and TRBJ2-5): DSGVTQTPKHLITATGQRVTLRCSPRSGDLSVYWYQQSLDQGLQFLIQYYNGEERAKGNILERFSAQQFPDLHSELNLSSLELGDSALYFCASSVGTQQETQYFGPGTRLLVL.

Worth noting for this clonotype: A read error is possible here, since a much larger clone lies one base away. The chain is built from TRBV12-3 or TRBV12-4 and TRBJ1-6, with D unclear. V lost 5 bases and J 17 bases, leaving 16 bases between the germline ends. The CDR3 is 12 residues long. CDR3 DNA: TGTGCCAGCAGTCCGTCCGGGTATAGATTCCACTTT. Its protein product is CASSPSGYRFHF.

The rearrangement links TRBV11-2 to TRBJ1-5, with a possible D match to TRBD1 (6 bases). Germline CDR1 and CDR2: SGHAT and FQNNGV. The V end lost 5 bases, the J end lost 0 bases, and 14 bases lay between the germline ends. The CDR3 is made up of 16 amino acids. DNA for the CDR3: TGTGCCAGCAGCGTAGGACAGACCTATAGCAATCAGCCCCAGCATTTT. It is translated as CASSVGQTYSNQPQHF.

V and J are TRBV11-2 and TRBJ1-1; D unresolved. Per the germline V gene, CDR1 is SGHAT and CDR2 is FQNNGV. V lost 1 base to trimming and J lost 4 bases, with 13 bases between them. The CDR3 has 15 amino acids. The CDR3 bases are TGTGCCAGCAGCTTAGTAACTAACGGTGCCACTGAAGCTTTCTTT. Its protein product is CASSLVTNGATEAFF.

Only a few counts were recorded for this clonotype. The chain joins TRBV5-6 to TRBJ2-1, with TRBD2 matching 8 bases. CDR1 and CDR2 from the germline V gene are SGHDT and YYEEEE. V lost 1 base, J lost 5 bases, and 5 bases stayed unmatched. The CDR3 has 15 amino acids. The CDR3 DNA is TGTGCCAGCAGCTTGATCGGACTAGCAGACAATGAGCAGTTCTTC. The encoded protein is CASSLIGLADNEQFF.

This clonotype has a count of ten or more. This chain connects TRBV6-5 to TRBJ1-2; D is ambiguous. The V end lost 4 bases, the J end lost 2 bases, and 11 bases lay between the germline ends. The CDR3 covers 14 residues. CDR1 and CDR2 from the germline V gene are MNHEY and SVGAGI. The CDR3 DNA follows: TGTGCCAGCAGTTCGCACGGGAGCAACTATGGCTACACCTTC. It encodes CASSSHGSNYGYTF.

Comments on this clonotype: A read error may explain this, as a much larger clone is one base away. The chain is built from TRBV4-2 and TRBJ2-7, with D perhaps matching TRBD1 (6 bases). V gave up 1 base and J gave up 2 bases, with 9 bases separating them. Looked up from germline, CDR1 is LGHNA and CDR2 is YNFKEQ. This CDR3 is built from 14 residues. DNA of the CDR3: TGTGCCAGCAGCCAAGGTAGGACAGCCTACGAGCAGTACTTC. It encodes CASSQGRTAYEQYF.

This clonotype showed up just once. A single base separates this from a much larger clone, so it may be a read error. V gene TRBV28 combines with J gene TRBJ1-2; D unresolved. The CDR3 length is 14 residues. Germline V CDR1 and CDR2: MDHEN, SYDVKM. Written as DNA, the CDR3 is TGTGCCAGCAGTTTCCACAAGGCTAACTGTGGCTACACCTTC. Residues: CASSFHKANCGYTF.

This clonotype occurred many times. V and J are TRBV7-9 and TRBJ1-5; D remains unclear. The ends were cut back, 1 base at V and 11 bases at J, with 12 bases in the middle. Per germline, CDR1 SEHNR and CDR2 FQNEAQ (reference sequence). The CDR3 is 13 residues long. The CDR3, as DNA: TGTGCCAGCAGCTTAGGTGGGTCGGGTACCCAGCATTTT. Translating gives CASSLGGSGTQHF.

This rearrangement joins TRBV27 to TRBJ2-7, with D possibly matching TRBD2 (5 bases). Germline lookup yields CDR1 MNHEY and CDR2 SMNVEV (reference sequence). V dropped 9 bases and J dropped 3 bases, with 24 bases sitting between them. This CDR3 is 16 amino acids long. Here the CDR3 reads CASSMARIEGDYEQYF. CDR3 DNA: TGTGCCAGTTCAATGGCTCGAATCGAGGGCGACTACGAGCAGTACTTC.

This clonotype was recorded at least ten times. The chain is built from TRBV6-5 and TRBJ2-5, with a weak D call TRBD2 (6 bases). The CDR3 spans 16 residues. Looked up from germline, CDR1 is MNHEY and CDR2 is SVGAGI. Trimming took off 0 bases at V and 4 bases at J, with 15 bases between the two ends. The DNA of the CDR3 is TGTGCCAGCAGTTACTCCACTAGCCGGGGCCGAGAGACCCAGTACTTC. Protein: CASSYSTSRGRETQYF.

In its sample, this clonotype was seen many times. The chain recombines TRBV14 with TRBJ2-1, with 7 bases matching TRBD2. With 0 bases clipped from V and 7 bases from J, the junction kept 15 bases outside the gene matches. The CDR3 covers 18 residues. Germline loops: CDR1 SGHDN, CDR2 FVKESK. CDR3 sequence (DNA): TGTGCCAGCAGCCAAGATATAAGCGGGGCCCCTTTGGGGAATGAGCAGTTCTTC. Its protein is CASSQDISGAPLGNEQFF.

The CDR3 sequence is CASSDRADQPQHF. In DNA, the CDR3 is TGTGCCAGCAGTGACAGGGCGGATCAGCCCCAGCATTTT. V gene TRBV2 combines with J gene TRBJ1-5; a possible D gene is TRBD1 (5 bases). The germline V gene encodes CDR1 SNHLY and CDR2 FYNNEI. This CDR3 has 13 amino acids. V was cut by 3 bases and J by 5 bases, with 8 bases left in between.

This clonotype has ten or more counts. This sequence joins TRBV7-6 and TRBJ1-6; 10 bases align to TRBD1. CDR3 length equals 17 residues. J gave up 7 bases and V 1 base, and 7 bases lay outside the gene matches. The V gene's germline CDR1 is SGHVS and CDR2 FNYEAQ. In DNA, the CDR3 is TGTGCCAGCAGCTTAGTCCCTCCGGGACAGGGGAATTCACCCCTCCACTTT. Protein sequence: CASSLVPPGQGNSPLHF.

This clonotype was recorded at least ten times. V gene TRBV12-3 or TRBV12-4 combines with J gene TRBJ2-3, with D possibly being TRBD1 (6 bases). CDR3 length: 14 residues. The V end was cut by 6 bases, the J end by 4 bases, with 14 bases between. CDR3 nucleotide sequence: TGTGCCAGCAGCCTACAGGGCGTCCCAGATACGCAGTATTTT. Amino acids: CASSLQGVPDTQYF.